This TCR beta chain was documented in a study of blood T cell repertoires in COVID-19. Study-wide background: Researchers got acute and convalescent COVID-19 samples from the United States, Italy and Spain.

Profiled with immunoSEQ multiplex PCR; TCRdb holds only in-frame clones, not every one. The sample lists 140,000 to 150,000 clones; roughly 90% were seen once. CDR3 length equals 13 residues. Per the germline V gene, CDR1 is SGHRS and CDR2 is YFSETQ. V was trimmed by 4 bases and J by 3 bases, leaving 11 bases between them. The material sequenced was peripheral blood. The rearrangement joins TRBV5-1 to TRBJ2-7; D is undetermined. The clonotype comes from a man in his 70s with acute or convalescent COVID-19. The CDR3, as DNA: TGCGCCAGCAGCCCCGAAACAGTCTACGAGCAGTACTTC. Its translation: CASSPETVYEQYF.